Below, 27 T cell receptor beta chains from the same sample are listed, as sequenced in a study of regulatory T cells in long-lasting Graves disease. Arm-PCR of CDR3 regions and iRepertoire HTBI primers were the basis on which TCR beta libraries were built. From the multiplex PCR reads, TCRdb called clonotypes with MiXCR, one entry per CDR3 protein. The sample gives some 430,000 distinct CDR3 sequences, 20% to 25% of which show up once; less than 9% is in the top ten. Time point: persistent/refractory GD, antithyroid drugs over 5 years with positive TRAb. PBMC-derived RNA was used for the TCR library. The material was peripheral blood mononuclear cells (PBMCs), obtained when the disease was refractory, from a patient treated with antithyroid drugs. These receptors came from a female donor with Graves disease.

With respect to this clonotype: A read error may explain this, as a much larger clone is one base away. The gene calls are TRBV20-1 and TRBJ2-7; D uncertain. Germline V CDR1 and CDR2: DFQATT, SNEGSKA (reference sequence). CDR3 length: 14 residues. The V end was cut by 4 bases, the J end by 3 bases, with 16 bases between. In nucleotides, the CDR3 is TGCAGTGCTACCGAGGCAGGCACGAACTACGAGCAGTACTTC. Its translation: CSATEAGTNYEQYF.

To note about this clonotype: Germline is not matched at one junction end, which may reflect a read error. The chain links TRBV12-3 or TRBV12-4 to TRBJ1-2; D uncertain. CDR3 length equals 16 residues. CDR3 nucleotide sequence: TGTACCAGCAGTTTCGGGATGCGCCGAGCTAACTATGGCTACACCTTC. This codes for CTSSFGMRRANYGYTF.

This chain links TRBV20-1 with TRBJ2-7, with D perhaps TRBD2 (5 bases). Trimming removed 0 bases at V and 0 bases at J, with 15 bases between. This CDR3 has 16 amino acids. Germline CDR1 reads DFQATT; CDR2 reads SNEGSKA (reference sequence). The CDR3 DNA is TGCAGTGCTAGAGATTCTGTACTAGGTAGCTCCTACGAGCAGTACTTC. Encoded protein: CSARDSVLGSSYEQYF.

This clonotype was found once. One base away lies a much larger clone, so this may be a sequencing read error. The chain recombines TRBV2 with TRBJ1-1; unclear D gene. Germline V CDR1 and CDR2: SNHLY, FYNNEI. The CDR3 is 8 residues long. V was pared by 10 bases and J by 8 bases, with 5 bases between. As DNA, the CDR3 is TGTGCCAACCAGGAAGCTTTCTTT. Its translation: CANQEAFF.

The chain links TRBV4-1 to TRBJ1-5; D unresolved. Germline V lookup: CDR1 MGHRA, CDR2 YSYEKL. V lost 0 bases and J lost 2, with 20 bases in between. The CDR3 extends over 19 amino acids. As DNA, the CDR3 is TGCGCCAGCAGCCAAGATGGTGGCCTACTAGCGGGTGGCAATCAGCCCCAGCATTTT. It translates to CASSQDGGLLAGGNQPQHF.

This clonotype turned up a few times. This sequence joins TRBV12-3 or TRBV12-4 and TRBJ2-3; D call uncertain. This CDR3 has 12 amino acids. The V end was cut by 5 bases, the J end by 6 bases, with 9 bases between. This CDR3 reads CASSPRRDTQYF. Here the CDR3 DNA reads TGTGCCAGCAGTCCCCGCCGGGATACGCAGTATTTT.

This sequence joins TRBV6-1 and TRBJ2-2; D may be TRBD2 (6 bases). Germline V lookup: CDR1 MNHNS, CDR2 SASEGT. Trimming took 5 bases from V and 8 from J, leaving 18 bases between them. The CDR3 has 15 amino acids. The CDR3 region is CASSLLAGRRGELFF. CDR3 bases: TGTGCCAGCAGTCTTCTCGCGGGGAGACGGGGGGAGCTGTTTTTT.

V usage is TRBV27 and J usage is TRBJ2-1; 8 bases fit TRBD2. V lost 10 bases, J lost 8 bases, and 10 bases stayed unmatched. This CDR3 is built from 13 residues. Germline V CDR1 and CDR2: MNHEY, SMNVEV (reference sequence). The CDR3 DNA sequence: TGTGCCACCCGGGAGGGCCGGACAGATGAGCAGTTCTTC. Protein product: CATREGRTDEQFF.

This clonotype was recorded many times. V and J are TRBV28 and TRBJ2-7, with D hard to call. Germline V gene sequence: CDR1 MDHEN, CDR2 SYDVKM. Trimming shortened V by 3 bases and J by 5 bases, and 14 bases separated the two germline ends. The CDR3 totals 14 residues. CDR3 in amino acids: CASSLVSAGDEQYF. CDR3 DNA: TGTGCCAGCAGTTTGGTCTCCGCTGGGGACGAGCAGTACTTC.

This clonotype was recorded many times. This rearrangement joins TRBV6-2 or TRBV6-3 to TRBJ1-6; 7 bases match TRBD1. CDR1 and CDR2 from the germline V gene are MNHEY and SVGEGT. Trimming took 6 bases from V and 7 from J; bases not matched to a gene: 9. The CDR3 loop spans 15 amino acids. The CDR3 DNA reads TGTGCCAGCAGAACCTATACAGGGGAAAATTCACCCCTCCACTTT. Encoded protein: CASRTYTGENSPLHF.

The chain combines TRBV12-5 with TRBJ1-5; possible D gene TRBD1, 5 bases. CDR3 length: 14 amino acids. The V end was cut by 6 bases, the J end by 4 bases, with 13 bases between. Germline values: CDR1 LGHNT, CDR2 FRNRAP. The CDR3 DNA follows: TGTGCTAGTGGCCCGTCTCAGGGAAATCAGCCCCAGCATTTT. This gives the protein CASGPSQGNQPQHF.

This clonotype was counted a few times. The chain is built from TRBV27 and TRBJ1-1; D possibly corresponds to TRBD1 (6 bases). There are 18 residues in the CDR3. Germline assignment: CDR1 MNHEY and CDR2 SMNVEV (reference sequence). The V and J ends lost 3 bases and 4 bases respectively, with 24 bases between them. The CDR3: CASSFGGGPFQVGTEAFF. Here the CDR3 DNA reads TGTGCCAGCAGTTTCGGGGGGGGGCCCTTCCAGGTGGGCACTGAAGCTTTCTTT.

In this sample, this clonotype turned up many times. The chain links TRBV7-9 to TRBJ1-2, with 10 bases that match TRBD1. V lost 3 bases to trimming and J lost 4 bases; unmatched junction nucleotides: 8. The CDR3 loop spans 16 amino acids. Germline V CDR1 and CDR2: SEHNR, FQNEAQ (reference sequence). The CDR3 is CASSFGGTGEGYGYTF. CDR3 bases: TGTGCCAGCAGCTTTGGAGGGACAGGGGAAGGCTATGGCTACACCTTC.

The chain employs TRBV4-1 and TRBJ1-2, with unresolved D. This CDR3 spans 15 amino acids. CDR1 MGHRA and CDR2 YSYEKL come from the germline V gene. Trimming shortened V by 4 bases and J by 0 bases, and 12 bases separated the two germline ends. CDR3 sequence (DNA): TGCGCCAGCAGCCCGTTGACGGAGTCTAACTATGGCTACACCTTC. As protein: CASSPLTESNYGYTF.

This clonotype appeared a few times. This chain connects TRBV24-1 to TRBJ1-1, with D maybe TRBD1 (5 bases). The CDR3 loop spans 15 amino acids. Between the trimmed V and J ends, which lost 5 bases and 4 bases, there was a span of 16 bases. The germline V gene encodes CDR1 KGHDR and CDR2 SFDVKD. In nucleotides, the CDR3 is TGTGCCACCAGTGCGGGGGGTTGGGGTGCCACTGAAGCTTTCTTT. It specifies CATSAGGWGATEAFF.

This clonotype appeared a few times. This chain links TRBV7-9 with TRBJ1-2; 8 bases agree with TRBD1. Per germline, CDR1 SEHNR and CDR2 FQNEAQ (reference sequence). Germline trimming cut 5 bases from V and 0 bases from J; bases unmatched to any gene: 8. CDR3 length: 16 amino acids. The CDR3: CASSLGTGRANYGYTF. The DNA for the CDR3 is TGTGCCAGCAGCCTCGGGACAGGCAGAGCTAACTATGGCTACACCTTC.

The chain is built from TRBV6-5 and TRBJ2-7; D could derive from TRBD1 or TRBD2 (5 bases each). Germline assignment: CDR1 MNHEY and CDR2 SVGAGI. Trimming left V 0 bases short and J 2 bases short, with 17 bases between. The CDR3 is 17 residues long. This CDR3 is CASSYSDTGLPTYEQYF. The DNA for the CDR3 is TGTGCCAGCAGTTACTCGGACACTGGACTTCCCACCTACGAGCAGTACTTC.

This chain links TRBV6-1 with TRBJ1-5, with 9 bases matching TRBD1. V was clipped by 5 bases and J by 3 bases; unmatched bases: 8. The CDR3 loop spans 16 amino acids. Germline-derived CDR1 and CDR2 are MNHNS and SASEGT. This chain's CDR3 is CASSPQGADNNQPQHF. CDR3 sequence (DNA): TGTGCCAGCAGTCCACAGGGGGCGGATAACAATCAGCCCCAGCATTTT.

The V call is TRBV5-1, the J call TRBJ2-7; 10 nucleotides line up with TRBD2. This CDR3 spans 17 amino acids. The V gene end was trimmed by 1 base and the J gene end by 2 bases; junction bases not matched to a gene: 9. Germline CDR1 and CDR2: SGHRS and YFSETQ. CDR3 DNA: TGCGCCAGCAGCTTGCCCTACGTAGCGGGGGGTACCTACGAGCAGTACTTC. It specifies CASSLPYVAGGTYEQYF.

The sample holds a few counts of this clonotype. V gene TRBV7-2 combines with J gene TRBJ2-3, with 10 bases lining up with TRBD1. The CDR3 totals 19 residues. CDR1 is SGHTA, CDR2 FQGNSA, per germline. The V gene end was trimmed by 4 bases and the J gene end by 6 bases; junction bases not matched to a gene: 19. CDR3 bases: TGTGCCAGCAGCTCAACCGGGACAGGGGATCGAGCAAACGATGATACGCAGTATTTT. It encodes CASSSTGTGDRANDDTQYF.

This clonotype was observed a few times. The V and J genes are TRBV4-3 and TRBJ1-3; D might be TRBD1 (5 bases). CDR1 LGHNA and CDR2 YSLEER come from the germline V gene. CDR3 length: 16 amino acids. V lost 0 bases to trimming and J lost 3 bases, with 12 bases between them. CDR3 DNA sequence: TGCGCCAGCAGCCAAGATCAAAAAGGGGTTGGAAACACCATATATTTT. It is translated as CASSQDQKGVGNTIYF.

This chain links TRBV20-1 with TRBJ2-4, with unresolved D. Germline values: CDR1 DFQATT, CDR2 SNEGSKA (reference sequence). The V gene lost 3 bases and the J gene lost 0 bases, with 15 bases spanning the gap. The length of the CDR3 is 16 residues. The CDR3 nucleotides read TGCAGTGCTAGGCCGGTGGGGTCTCTAGCCAAAAACATTCAGTACTTC. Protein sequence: CSARPVGSLAKNIQYF.

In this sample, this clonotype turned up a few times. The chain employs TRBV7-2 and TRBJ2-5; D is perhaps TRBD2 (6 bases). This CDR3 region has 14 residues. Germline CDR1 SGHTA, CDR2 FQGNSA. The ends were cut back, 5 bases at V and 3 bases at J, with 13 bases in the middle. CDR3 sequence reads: CASSPGTYKETQYF. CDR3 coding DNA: TGTGCCAGCAGCCCAGGGACTTACAAAGAGACCCAGTACTTC.

The CDR3, as DNA: TGTGCCAGCAGAACAGGGGAAGAGAACTATGGCTACACCTTC. This gives the protein CASRTGEENYGYTF. The rearrangement links TRBV28 to TRBJ1-2, with 7 nucleotides matching TRBD1. J was trimmed by 2 bases and V by 6 bases; bases with no gene match: 6. Germline-derived CDR1 and CDR2 are MDHEN and SYDVKM. The CDR3 is 14 residues long.

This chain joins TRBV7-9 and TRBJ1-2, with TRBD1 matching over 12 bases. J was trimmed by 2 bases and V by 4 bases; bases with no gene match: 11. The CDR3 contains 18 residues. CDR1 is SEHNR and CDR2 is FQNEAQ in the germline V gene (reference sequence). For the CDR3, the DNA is TGTGCCAGCAGCTACCTACCGGGACAGGGGGCGCGGAACTATGGCTACACCTTC. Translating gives CASSYLPGQGARNYGYTF.

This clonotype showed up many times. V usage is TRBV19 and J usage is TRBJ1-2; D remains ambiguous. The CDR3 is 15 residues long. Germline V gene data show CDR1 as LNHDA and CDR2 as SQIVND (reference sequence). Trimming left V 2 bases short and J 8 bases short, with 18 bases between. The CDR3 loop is CASSIIGREVQGYTF. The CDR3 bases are TGTGCCAGTAGTATAATCGGGCGCGAAGTTCAGGGCTACACCTTC. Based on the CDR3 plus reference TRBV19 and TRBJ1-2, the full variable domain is DGGITQSPKYLFRKEGQNVTLSCEQNLNHDAMYWYRQDPGQGLRLIYYSQIVNDFQKGDIAEGYSVSREKKESFPLTVTSAQKNPTAFYLCASSIIGREVQGYTFGSGTRLTVV.

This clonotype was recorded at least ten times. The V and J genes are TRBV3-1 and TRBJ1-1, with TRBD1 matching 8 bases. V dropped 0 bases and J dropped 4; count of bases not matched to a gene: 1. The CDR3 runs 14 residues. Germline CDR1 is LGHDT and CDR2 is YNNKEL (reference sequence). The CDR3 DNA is TGTGCCAGCAGCCAAGATGGACAGGGCACTGAAGCTTTCTTT. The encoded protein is CASSQDGQGTEAFF.